This T cell receptor (beta chain) was documented in a study of T cell changes during pregnancy in multiple sclerosis. The table came from immunoSEQ multiplex PCR; TCRdb's copy has only in-frame clones and leaves some out. This table has under 75,000 clones, roughly 91% appearing once. Germline loops: CDR1 SGHRS, CDR2 YFSETQ. The CDR3 has 13 residues. After removal of 4 bases from V and 5 bases from J, the junction contained 4 bases not matched to a gene. The clonotype comes from a female donor with multiple sclerosis, enrolled in a pregnancy study. Sequences were derived from CD4+ T cells from peripheral blood mononuclear cells, sampled after pregnancy. J is TRBJ1-2 and V is TRBV5-1; 8 bases map to TRBD1. The CDR3 spells CASSGTGTYGYTF. The CDR3, as DNA: TGCGCCAGCAGCGGGACAGGAACATATGGCTACACCTTC. Together with reference TRBV5-1 and TRBJ1-2, the CDR3 gives the full variable domain: KAGVTQTPRYLIKTRGQQVTLSCSPISGHRSVSWYQQTPGQGLQFLFEYFSETQRNKGNFPGRFSGRQFSNSRSEMNVSTLELGDSALYLCASSGTGTYGYTFGSGTRLTVV.